Below are 26 T cell receptor delta chains sequenced from a single sample in a study of gamma-delta T cells after stem cell transplantation. TCRdb reanalyzed the RT-PCR reads using CATT. The repertoire holds about 660 delta-chain clones, about 5.5% seen once, with about four fifths in the top ten. The source material was gamma-delta T cells. These receptors were taken from a human donor. It is not recorded whose cells these are; they may come from a transplant donor.

This clone is medium-sized (0.01 to 0.1%) by share. Since a far larger clone is one base different, this is likely a read error. The chain is built from TRDV2 and TRDJ1, with D perhaps matching TRDD3 (5 bases). Germline CDR1 GEAIGNYY, CDR2 EKD. CDR3 length: 20 amino acids. CDR3: CACGTLVFSDLLEDTDKLIF. In DNA form, the CDR3 reads TGTGCCTGTGGCACCCTGGTTTTCTCCGACTTACTGGAGGACACCGATAAACTCATCTTT.

Concerning this clone itself: TCRdb pairs this DNA with a much larger clone's protein that differs at residue 9, likely a read error; the protein shown was translated from the DNA. The J gene is TRDJ1, the V gene TRDV2; D is possibly TRDD3 (6 bases). Germline CDR1 GEAIGNYY, CDR2 EKD. The V end lost 1 base, the J end lost 3 bases, and 23 bases lay between the germline ends. The CDR3 is 18 residues long. The CDR3 DNA reads TGTGCCTGTGACACGCTGAACTGGGAGATACGCGGTCCCGATAAACTCATCTTT. Encoded protein: CACDTLNWEIRGPDKLIF.

This clone was detected a few times. CDR3: CACEQLGDTVGYTDKLIF. CDR3 DNA sequence: TGTGCCTGTGAACAACTGGGGGATACGGTGGGGTACACCGATAAACTCATCTTT. The chain joins TRDV2 to TRDJ1; 13 bases are a match to TRDD3. Germline V gene sequence: CDR1 GEAIGNYY, CDR2 EKD. Trimming at V came to 4 bases and at J to 0 bases, leaving 10 bases not matched to a gene. CDR3 size: 18 residues.

This clone came up a few times. With a far larger clone one base away, a read error is the likely cause. Additional DNA sequences in this sample encode the identical CDR3. The CDR3 protein is CACDTVGTGGYATDKLIF. DNA for the CDR3: TGTGCCTGTGACACCGTCGGTACTGGGGGATATGCCACCGATAAACTCATCTTT. The chain joins TRDV2 to TRDJ1; TRDD3 matches at 11 bases. The trim removed 0 bases at V and 1 base at J, leaving 9 bases unmatched. CDR3 size: 18 residues. The germline CDR1 and CDR2 sequences are GEAIGNYY and EKD.

This clone was observed a handful of times. The protein given by TCRdb reflects a much larger clone and differs at residue 15 from this DNA's translation, likely from a read error; the protein shown is the DNA's translation. This CDR3 is also generated by other DNA sequences in the sample. The chain uses TRDV2 and TRDJ1; 13 bases are a match to TRDD3. CDR3 size: 18 residues. CDR1 and CDR2 from the germline V gene are GEAIGNYY and EKD. CDR3: CACDTLNWGIRGPDNLIF. Here the CDR3 DNA reads TGTGCCTGTGACACGCTGAACTGGGGGATACGCGGTCCCGATAATCTCATCTTT.

A few counts support this clone. Translating this DNA gives a protein that differs at residue 5 from the TCRdb one, which belongs to a much larger clone; a read error is likely, and the protein shown is this translation. The chain couples TRDV2 to TRDJ1, with 13 bases aligning to TRDD3. In germline, CDR1 is GEAIGNYY, CDR2 EKD. The trim removed 3 bases at V and 1 base at J, leaving 10 bases unmatched. The CDR3 consists of 18 residues. CDR3 residues: CACDPVGTGGYATDKLIF. CDR3 bases: TGTGCCTGTGACCCCGTCGGTACTGGGGGATACGCCACCGATAAACTCATCTTT.

This clone showed up just a few times. TCRdb shows a much larger clone's protein in place of this DNA's translation, and the two differ at residue 9, likely through a read error; the protein shown is translated from the DNA. This sequence joins TRDV2 and TRDJ3; TRDD3 agrees at 7 bases. V dropped 1 base and J dropped 0; count of bases not matched to a gene: 11. Germline values: CDR1 GEAIGNYY, CDR2 EKD. The CDR3 contains 20 residues. The CDR3 reads CACDTSGTRGYSWDTRQMFF. The CDR3 region has the DNA TGTGCCTGTGACACGTCGGGCACTAGGGGATACTCCTGGGACACCCGACAGATGTTTTTC.

This clone has only one observation. The TCRdb record carries a much larger clone's protein, which differs from this DNA's translation at residue 9; a read error is the likely cause, and the protein listed here is the DNA translation. CDR3 in amino acids: CACDTLGDKNTDKLIF. The CDR3 DNA reads TGTGCCTGTGACACTTTGGGGGATAAAAACACCGATAAACTCATTTTT. The chain links TRDV2 to TRDJ1; 9 nucleotides match TRDD3. CDR1 GEAIGNYY and CDR2 EKD come from the germline V gene. This CDR3 spans 16 amino acids.

Of note for this clone: One base away lies a much larger clone, so this may be a sequencing read error. The V gene is TRDV1, the J gene TRDJ1; 9 bases line up with TRDD3. In germline, CDR1 is TSWWSYY, CDR2 QGS. V shed 2 bases, J shed 0 bases, and the junction held 19 bases outside the gene matches. The CDR3 extends over 21 amino acids. CDR3 nucleotide sequence: TGTGCTCTTGGGGAATCCCTCAGTCAGTGGGGATACGGGACTAACACCGATAAACTCATCTTT. This codes for CALGESLSQWGYGTNTDKLIF.

A note on this clone: A far larger clone is one base from this, pointing to a likely read error. Other DNA sequences in this sample translate to the same CDR3. This chain joins TRDV3 and TRDJ1; 13 nucleotides match TRDD3. The CDR3 spans 16 residues. CDR1 TVYSNPD and CDR2 GDNSRS come from the germline V gene (reference sequence). The DNA for the CDR3 is TGCGCCTTTTCACGGGACTGGGGGATACGACTCGATAAACTCATCTTT. Its protein is CAFSRDWGIRLDKLIF.

This clone was detected a few times. This chain joins TRDV2 and TRDJ1, with 11 positions matching TRDD3. This CDR3 has 15 residues. Germline V lookup: CDR1 GEAIGNYY, CDR2 EKD. Losses at the gene ends were 3 bases for V and 7 bases for J; bases not matched to a gene: 9. CDR3 DNA sequence: TGTGCCTGTGACGCGTTACTGGGGGATAGTGGTAAACTCATCTTT. This codes for CACDALLGDSGKLIF.

Concerning this clone itself: A read error likely explains this, since a far larger clone differs by one base. Other DNA sequences of this sample code for an identical CDR3. The chain couples TRDV2 to TRDJ1, with 13 bases aligning to TRDD3. This CDR3 comprises 18 residues. CDR1 and CDR2 from the germline V gene are GEAIGNYY and EKD. The CDR3 region is CACDPVLGDTGYTDKLIF. CDR3 coding DNA: TGTGCCTGTGACCCCGTACTGGGGGATACGGGGTACACCGATAAGCTCATCTTT.

This rearrangement joins TRDV1 to TRDJ1, with 9 bases lining up with TRDD2. Germline lookup yields CDR1 TSWWSYY and CDR2 QGS. CDR3 size: 21 residues. The J segment lost 0 bases and the V segment lost 3 bases, leaving 20 bases of the junction unmatched. The CDR3 sequence is CALGDRPSYVLGSYYTDKLIF. In DNA, the CDR3 is TGTGCTCTTGGGGACCGACCTTCCTACGTCCTGGGGTCTTATTACACCGATAAACTCATCTTT.

Comments on this clone: The protein that TCRdb holds for this DNA derives from a much larger clone and differs from the translated DNA at residue 18, which likely indicates a read error; the protein shown here is translated from the DNA. The V and J genes are TRDV2 and TRDJ1, with TRDD3 as a possible D gene (5 bases). The CDR3 loop spans 20 amino acids. Germline V gene lookup returns CDR1 GEAIGNYY and CDR2 EKD. The CDR3 loop reads CACDTLVFSDLLEDTDKFIF. DNA for the CDR3: TGTGCCTGTGACACCCTGGTTTTCTCCGACTTACTGGAGGACACCGATAAATTCATCTTT.

As concerns this clone: This sequence is one base from a far larger clone and is likely a read error. The chain couples TRDV2 to TRDJ3, with 9 bases identical to TRDD3. This CDR3 has 21 residues. V shed 3 bases and J 0 bases; nucleotides not matched to a gene: 14. CDR1 is GEAIGNYY and CDR2 is EKD in the germline V gene. CDR3 nucleotide sequence: TGTGCCTGTGACTCCATATCCCTAAGACTGGGGGACTCCTGGGACACCCGACAGATGTTTTTC. Translating it yields CACDSISLRLGDSWDTRQMFF.

For this clone: TCRdb's protein for this DNA is that of a much larger clone and differs from the translation at residue 4, likely a read error; the protein shown is the DNA translation. CDR3 sequence: CACGTLLGDTRLRSKLIF. CDR3 bases: TGTGCCTGTGGCACCTTACTGGGGGATACGCGTCTGAGAAGTAAACTCATCTTT. The rearrangement uses TRDV2 and TRDJ1; 13 positions match TRDD3. CDR1 is GEAIGNYY, CDR2 EKD, per germline. The CDR3 contains 18 residues.

This clone is classed as medium-sized. A far larger clone lies a single base away; this is likely a read error. The J gene is TRDJ1, the V gene TRDV2; maybe TRDD3 (5 bases). Germline values: CDR1 GEAIGNYY, CDR2 EKD. This CDR3 is built from 20 residues. In DNA form, the CDR3 reads TGTGCCCGTGACACCCTGGTTTTCTCCGACTTACTGGAGGACACCGATAAACTCATCTTT. Protein product: CARDTLVFSDLLEDTDKLIF.

On this clone: With a far larger clone one base away, a read error is the likely cause. The sample carries other DNA sequences with the same CDR3. The V gene is TRDV2, the J gene TRDJ1, with TRDD3 identical over 13 bases. The CDR3 is 18 amino acids. J was trimmed by 1 base and V by 4 bases; bases with no gene match: 11. Germline V lookup: CDR1 GEAIGNYY, CDR2 EKD. The CDR3 is CACDTVGTGGYATDKLIF. In nucleotides, the CDR3 is TGTGCCTGTGATACCGTCGGTACTGGGGGATACGCCACCGATAAACTCATCTTT.

Concerning this clone itself: The translation of this DNA and the TCRdb protein of a much larger clone differ at residue 5, probably owing to a read error; the protein shown here is translated from the DNA. The genes are TRDV2 and TRDJ3; 11 positions match TRDD3. V dropped 2 bases and J dropped 0; count of bases not matched to a gene: 8. The CDR3 loop spans 20 amino acids. The germline V gene encodes CDR1 GEAIGNYY and CDR2 EKD. The CDR3 loop is CACDMSGTGGYSWDTRQMFF. The CDR3 nucleotides are TGTGCCTGTGACATGTCGGGCACTGGGGGATACTCCTGGGACACCCGACAGATGTTTTTC.

This clone has a handful of counts. A far larger clone is a single base away, which makes a read error likely. This sample includes further DNA sequences coding for the same CDR3. The chain couples TRDV2 to TRDJ1; D possibly corresponds to TRDD3 (5 bases). The germline V gene has CDR1 GEAIGNYY and CDR2 EKD. The CDR3 has 20 residues. The CDR3 loop reads CACDTLVFSDLLEDTDKLIF. CDR3 DNA sequence: TGTGCCTGTGACACCCTGGTTTTCTCCGACTTACTGGAGGACACCGATAAACTCATTTTT.

A note on this clone: A much larger clone sits a single nucleotide away, making a read error possible. V and J are TRDV1 and TRDJ1; the match to TRDD3 covers 12 bases. CDR1 and CDR2 (germline): TSWWSYY, QGS. The CDR3 contains 22 residues. Trimming took 1 base from V and 0 from J; bases not matched to a gene: 18. For the CDR3, the DNA is TGTGCTCTTGGGGAACCGGGCCTTCTTACTGGGGGATACAAAGGGTACACCGATAAACTCATCTTT. Translated, it gives CALGEPGLLTGGYKGYTDKLIF.

Regarding this clone: TCRdb's protein for this DNA is that of a much larger clone and differs from the translation at residue 4, likely a read error; the protein shown is the DNA translation. CDR3 region: CACGVLGDKRIPDKLIF. CDR3 nucleotide sequence: TGTGCCTGTGGCGTTCTGGGGGATAAAAGAATTCCCGATAAACTCATCTTT. This sequence joins TRDV2 and TRDJ1; TRDD3 agrees at 10 bases. Germline CDR1 GEAIGNYY, CDR2 EKD. The CDR3 is 17 residues long. V trimming: 5 bases; J trimming: 3 bases; junction bases outside the gene matches: 14.

This clone appeared a few times. This likely came from a read error, as a far larger clone is one base away. Additional DNA sequences in this sample encode the identical CDR3. The gene calls are TRDV2 and TRDJ1; maybe TRDD3 (5 bases). The germline CDR1 and CDR2 sequences are GEAIGNYY and EKD. V lost 0 bases and J lost 0, with 25 bases in between. The CDR3 length is 20 residues. DNA of the CDR3: TGTGCCTGTGACACCCTGGTCTTCTCCGACTTACTGGAGGACACCGATAAACTCATCTTT. Translation gives CACDTLVFSDLLEDTDKLIF.

About this clone itself: With a far larger clone one base away, a read error is the likely cause. Other DNA sequences in this specimen translate into the identical CDR3. V is TRDV2 and J is TRDJ1; perhaps TRDD3 as D (5 bases). The CDR3 is made up of 20 amino acids. In germline, CDR1 is GEAIGNYY, CDR2 EKD. The CDR3 DNA is TGTGCTTGTGACACCCTGGTTTTCTCCGACTTACTGGAGGACACCGATAAACTCATCTTT. Translating gives CACDTLVFSDLLEDTDKLIF.

Only a few counts were recorded for this clone. TCRdb pairs this DNA with a much larger clone's protein that differs at residue 6, likely a read error; the protein shown was translated from the DNA. The chain couples TRDV2 to TRDJ1; TRDD3 agrees at 7 bases. This CDR3 spans 15 amino acids. The trim removed 3 bases at V and 3 bases at J, leaving 9 bases unmatched. Germline CDR1 is GEAIGNYY and CDR2 is EKD. The CDR3 loop reads CACDAFTGAADKLIF. For the CDR3, the DNA is TGTGCCTGTGACGCCTTCACTGGGGCAGCCGATAAACTCATCTTT.

This clone ranks as medium-sized (0.01 to 0.1%). This likely came from a read error, as a far larger clone is one base away. The J gene is TRDJ1, the V gene TRDV2; 10 bases are shared with TRDD3. The CDR3 consists of 18 residues. Germline CDR1 GEAIGNYY, CDR2 EKD. The V segment lost 4 bases and the J segment 3 bases; nucleotides outside the gene matches: 16. CDR3 residues: CACEQLGDGGSAADKLIF. The CDR3 DNA reads TGTGCCTGTGAACAACTGGGGGATGGGGGGTCCGCCGCCGATAAACTCATCTTT.